This T cell receptor beta chain was recorded in a study of blood T cell repertoires in COVID-19. Study details: Spain, Italy and the United States supplied samples that represented acute and convalescent COVID-19.

Per the authors' pipeline: The authors estimated nucleated cell counts from reference gene primer amplification. Assay used: immunoSEQ multiplex PCR; TCRdb lists only in-frame clones, some missing. D and trimming were read from the DNA, whereas the V and J calls and clone size are those reported in that table. The profile shows fewer than 600,000 clones, 88% of them singletons. The sequenced material came from PBMCs or T cells enriched from blood (not recorded which). The receptor comes from a woman aged 40 to 50 who had recovered from COVID-19.

CDR3 in DNA: TGCGCCAGCCGACAGGCTACCAGCACAGATACGCAGTATTTT. This translates into CASRQATSTDTQYF. The chain links TRBV5-1 to TRBJ2-3, with D perhaps TRBD1 (6 bases). This CDR3 spans 14 amino acids. Trimming pared 7 bases from V and 0 bases from J, leaving 12 bases between. Germline V CDR1 and CDR2: SGHRS, YFSETQ.